Here is one TCR beta chain with its context. Its specificity is not known. The entry originates in a study of T cell repertoires in cytomegalovirus infection. Between the trimmed V and J ends, which lost 11 bases and 0 bases, there was a span of 14 bases. This CDR3 region has 14 residues. Germline assignment: CDR1 MNHGY and CDR2 SAAAGT. TCRdb fed the reads into MiXCR, producing one record per CDR3 protein. The sample comprises a few hundred thousand distinct CDR3 sequences, under 35% of which are singletons, and 20% rests with the top ten. Points from the study as a whole: Summed frequency of public TCR beta families distinguished CMV carriers with the relevant HLA. Clonotypes of TCR beta that were HLA-C-restricted and CMV-specific dominated the ex vivo response.

Here the sequenced sample was cultured PBMCs, taken from culture after CMV antigen stimulation. The source of this sequence is a human donor in good health (CMV status not recorded). Some clones in this sample may be carry-over from other donors' samples. This sequence joins TRBV6-8 and TRBJ1-3, with D unresolved. In DNA, the CDR3 is TGTGCCGTTTGCGGGCCGCGCTCTGGAAACACCATATATTTT. The encoded protein is CAVCGPRSGNTIYF.